This record concerns one TCR beta chain sequence. The sample comes from a study of blood T cell repertoires in COVID-19. Across the whole study: The analysed material was cDNA or gDNA that came from T cells, B-cell-depleted T cells, or PBMCs.

In the authors' methods: Estimates of nucleated cell counts were drawn from the amplification of reference gene primers. The protocol was immunoSEQ multiplex PCR, while the TCRdb copy is restricted to in-frame clones and leaves out a portion. D and trimming come from the DNA, and the V and J calls and clone size come from that table. The sample carries some 200,000 clones, around 80% recorded once. Germline V gene data show CDR1 as SGDLS and CDR2 as YYNGEE. Between the trimmed V and J ends, which lost 4 bases and 6 bases, there was a span of 11 bases. The CDR3 length is 14 residues. The rearrangement uses TRBV9 and TRBJ1-6, with unresolved D. The clonotype originates from a woman between 70 and 85 years old with acute or convalescent COVID-19. Sequenced input: peripheral blood. Written as DNA, the CDR3 is TGTGCCAGCAGCCCCTTAGAACGTAATTCACCCCTCCACTTT. Amino acids: CASSPLERNSPLHF.